This T cell receptor (beta chain) was captured by sequencing in a study of a mutant IDH1 vaccine in newly diagnosed glioma. As for the study in general: Vaccines began 4-6 weeks after radiotherapy alone, or with temozolomide cycles.

Time point noted: week 11, during vaccination. Doses of 300 ug of mutant IDH1 20-mer peptide were given with topical imiquimod. Method: immunoSEQ multiplex PCR; TCRdb's copy keeps in-frame clones and lacks some. The sample contains some 130,000 clones, 80% of which appear only once. Comments on this clone: No antigen is known for it.

Germline CDR1 MRHNA, CDR2 SNTAGT. Deletions cut 4 bases from V and 10 bases from J, with 16 bases between. The CDR3 extends over 13 amino acids. Source: PBMCs, taken from a glioma patient whose treatment included an IDH1 peptide vaccine. This receptor was identified in a middle-aged man with glioma. This sequence joins TRBV6-4 and TRBJ1-1, with no clear D. CDR3 sequence (DNA): TGTGCCAGCAGTGCGAGTGTGCGGCAAAGAGCTTTCTTT. It yields the protein CASSASVRQRAFF.